These 19 T cell receptor beta chains were all obtained from the same sample, sequenced in a study of STAT5B mutations in CD4+ large granular lymphocyte leukemia. Profiled with immunoSEQ multiplex PCR; TCRdb holds only in-frame clones, not every one. The sample records around 20,000 clones, 78% being singletons. The sequenced sample consisted of CD4+ T cells from blood buffy coats. All receptors come from a human donor in good health.

This clone was picked up a small number of times. V usage is TRBV2 and J usage is TRBJ2-1; D uncertain. The germline V and J ends were trimmed by 6 bases and 5 bases, with 17 bases remaining between them. The CDR3 runs 15 residues. CDR1 and CDR2 from the germline V gene are SNHLY and FYNNEI. In DNA form, the CDR3 reads TGTGCCAGCAGGGAAAGCTCTGGACCCGACAATGAGCAGTTCTTC. It encodes CASRESSGPDNEQFF.

The V gene is TRBV4-2, the J gene TRBJ2-5; 11 bases fit TRBD2. Germline CDR1 and CDR2: LGHNA and YNFKEQ. This CDR3 is built from 19 residues. V was pared by 3 bases and J by 5 bases, with 17 bases of the junction left unmatched. CDR3 DNA: TGTGCCAGCAGCCATGACCTTAGCGGGGGGGCCCCGGGTCGGGAGACCCAGTACTTC. It yields the protein CASSHDLSGGAPGRETQYF.

This chain connects TRBV5-1 to TRBJ2-3, with 16 bases matching TRBD2. V lost 3 bases and J lost 1; bases outside the gene matches: 20. This CDR3 contains 23 residues. The germline V gene has CDR1 SGHRS and CDR2 YFSETQ. CDR3 sequence reads: CASSSKPRTGTSGGAVGTDTQYF. As DNA, the CDR3 is TGCGCCAGCAGCTCTAAACCTAGAACCGGGACTAGCGGGGGGGCGGTCGGCACAGATACGCAGTATTTT.

The chain has TRBV5-1 and TRBJ2-5; 11 bases are a match to TRBD1. CDR1 is SGHRS and CDR2 is YFSETQ in the germline V gene. This CDR3 region has 16 residues. Trimming took 4 bases from V and 4 from J; bases not matched to a gene: 9. The CDR3 is CASSLLGQGARETQYF. CDR3 DNA: TGCGCCAGCAGCCTTCTTGGACAGGGGGCTCGAGAGACCCAGTACTTC.

The genes are TRBV19 and TRBJ1-1; D call uncertain. Germline V lookup: CDR1 LNHDA, CDR2 SQIVND (reference sequence). The germline V and J ends were trimmed by 5 bases and 3 bases, with 16 bases remaining between them. CDR3 length equals 15 residues. The CDR3 protein is CASSSRAFQDTEAFF. CDR3 in DNA: TGTGCCAGTAGTTCTCGGGCTTTTCAGGACACTGAAGCTTTCTTT.

This rearrangement joins TRBV11-3 to TRBJ2-2; maybe TRBD1 (5 bases). Trimming pared 5 bases from V and 4 bases from J, leaving 8 bases between. This CDR3 contains 13 residues. Germline CDR1 SGHNT, CDR2 YENEEA. The CDR3 spells CASSRQGTGELFF. The CDR3, as DNA: TGTGCCAGCAGCCGGCAGGGCACCGGGGAGCTGTTTTTT. The full variable domain, its missing parts supplied by reference TRBV11-3 and TRBJ2-2, is EAGVVQSPRYKIIEKKQPVAFWCNPISGHNTLYWYLQNLGQGPELLIRYENEEAVDDSQLPKDRFSAERLKGVDSTLKIQPAELGDSAVYLCASSRQGTGELFFGEGSRLTVL.

A few counts support this clone. The rearrangement uses TRBV28 and TRBJ2-3; tentatively, D is TRBD1 (5 bases). The germline CDR1 and CDR2 sequences are MDHEN and SYDVKM. V lost 6 bases, J lost 2 bases, and 12 bases lay in between. The CDR3 length is 14 residues. The CDR3 coding sequence is TGTGCCAGCAGACCGACAGAGATCACAGATACGCAGTATTTT. The encoded protein is CASRPTEITDTQYF.

This clone was found a few times. The chain has TRBV2 and TRBJ1-1; possibly TRBD1 for D (5 bases). From germline, CDR1 is SNHLY and CDR2 FYNNEI. Trimming removed 4 bases from V and 7 bases from J, with 16 bases in between. The CDR3 length is 14 residues. CDR3 nucleotide sequence: TGTGCCAGCAGTGCAAGACAGATTGGTTATGAAGCTTTCTTT. The encoded protein is CASSARQIGYEAFF.

V and J are TRBV28 and TRBJ2-5; possibly TRBD1 for D (6 bases). V was shortened by 5 bases and J by 6 bases, with 19 bases between the two germline ends. CDR1 MDHEN and CDR2 SYDVKM come from the germline V gene. The CDR3 is 15 amino acids. The CDR3 loop reads CASSGATGWGQTQYF. The CDR3 nucleotides are TGTGCCAGCAGTGGTGCCACAGGTTGGGGGCAGACCCAGTACTTC.

This chain links TRBV7-2 with TRBJ2-2; TRBD1 aligns across 7 bases. From germline, CDR1 is SGHTA and CDR2 FQGNSA. The CDR3 is made up of 13 amino acids. Germline trimming cut 1 base from V and 9 bases from J; bases unmatched to any gene: 2. CDR3 amino acids: CASSLDRGRELFF. The DNA for the CDR3 is TGTGCCAGCAGCTTAGACAGGGGAAGGGAGCTGTTTTTT. Combining the CDR3 with reference TRBV7-2 and TRBJ2-2 gives the whole variable domain GAGVSQSPSNKVTEKGKDVELRCDPISGHTALYWYRQSLGQGLEFLIYFQGNSAPDKSGLPSDRFSAERTGGSVSTLTIQRTQQEDSAVYLCASSLDRGRELFFGEGSRLTVL.

The chain uses TRBV19 and TRBJ2-7; 7 bases map to TRBD2. The germline V gene has CDR1 LNHDA and CDR2 SQIVND (reference sequence). This CDR3 contains 15 residues. V dropped 3 bases and J dropped 5; count of bases not matched to a gene: 10. CDR3 in DNA: TGTGCCAGTAGTATGGAAAGACTAGCTACCAACGAGCAGTACTTC. This encodes CASSMERLATNEQYF.

This clone was picked up a small number of times. The chain combines TRBV4-2 with TRBJ2-2, with TRBD2 matching over 9 bases. Germline V gives CDR1 LGHNA, CDR2 YNFKEQ. The CDR3 contains 18 residues. The V gene end was trimmed by 4 bases and the J gene end by 3 bases; junction bases not matched to a gene: 12. This CDR3 reads CASSRETPSGRYTGELFF. The CDR3 bases are TGTGCCAGCAGCCGAGAGACACCAAGCGGGAGGTACACCGGGGAGCTGTTTTTT.

The rearrangement joins TRBV28 to TRBJ1-1; D remains unclear. Per the germline V gene, CDR1 is MDHEN and CDR2 is SYDVKM. This CDR3 contains 15 residues. V dropped 6 bases and J dropped 5 bases, with 19 bases sitting between them. CDR3 residues: CASSPRTRARTEAFF. CDR3 nucleotides: TGTGCCAGCAGCCCCCGAACAAGGGCGAGAACTGAAGCTTTCTTT. Complete variable domain (other parts from reference TRBV28 and TRBJ1-1): DVKVTQSSRYLVKRTGEKVFLECVQDMDHENMFWYRQDPGLGLRLIYFSYDVKMKEKGDIPEGYSVSREKKERFSLILESASTNQTSMYLCASSPRTRARTEAFFGQGTRLTVV.

The V call is TRBV7-2, the J call TRBJ2-7, with 9 bases that match TRBD2. The CDR3 loop spans 15 amino acids. The germline V gene has CDR1 SGHTA and CDR2 FQGNSA. The V and J ends lost 5 bases and 2 bases, in that order; junction bases with no gene match: 7. The CDR3 nucleotides read TGTGCCAGCAGCATTAGGGCTAGCGGGACCTACGAGCAGTACTTC. Protein: CASSIRASGTYEQYF.

The CDR3 sequence is CAWREGRNSPLHF. The CDR3 bases are TGTGCCTGGAGAGAGGGCAGGAATTCACCCCTCCACTTT. This chain uses TRBV30 with TRBJ1-6; D gene uncertain. Germline assignment: CDR1 GTSNPN and CDR2 SVGIG (reference sequence). This CDR3 contains 13 residues. The germline V and J ends were trimmed by 3 bases and 7 bases, with 10 bases remaining between them.

The chain couples TRBV11-3 to TRBJ2-1, with 11 bases lining up with TRBD1. Germline V gives CDR1 SGHNT, CDR2 YENEEA. The CDR3 sequence is 15 residues long. The trim removed 4 bases at V and 7 bases at J, leaving 6 bases unmatched. The CDR3 DNA reads TGTGCCAGCAGCTCCGGGACAGGGGGTTGGAATGAGCAGTTCTTC. Encoded protein: CASSSGTGGWNEQFF.

The chain couples TRBV5-4 to TRBJ2-7; possibly TRBD2 for D (5 bases). The CDR3 totals 16 residues. The germline V gene has CDR1 SGHNT and CDR2 YYREEE (reference sequence). Trimming shortened V by 6 bases and J by 2 bases, and 21 bases separated the two germline ends. This chain's CDR3 is CASTDYRSRGTYEQYF. CDR3 in DNA: TGTGCCAGCACCGATTACCGGAGTCGGGGAACCTACGAGCAGTACTTC. The full variable domain, rest sourced from reference TRBV5-4 and TRBJ2-7, is ETGVTQSPTHLIKTRGQQVTLRCSSQSGHNTVSWYQQALGQGPQFIFQYYREEENGRGNFPPRFSGLQFPNYSSELNVNALELDDSALYLCASTDYRSRGTYEQYFGPGTRLTVT.

The CDR3 protein is CASSSSPYEQYF. The CDR3 DNA is TGTGCCAGCAGCTCTTCCCCCTACGAGCAGTACTTC. V is TRBV7-2 and J is TRBJ2-7; no clear D. The V end lost 4 bases, the J end lost 2 bases, and 6 bases lay between the germline ends. The germline gives CDR1 SGHTA, CDR2 FQGNSA. The CDR3 is 12 residues long.

The CDR3 DNA sequence: TGTGCCAGCAGTGAAGCGCTAGGATTCTCTGGAAACACCATATATTTT. Translation gives CASSEALGFSGNTIYF. This chain connects TRBV6-1 to TRBJ1-3; no firm D call. Trimming cost V 0 bases and J 0 bases, with 9 bases left between them. Germline-derived CDR1 and CDR2 are MNHNS and SASEGT. This CDR3 has 16 residues.